The rows below give T cell receptor beta chains drawn from one sample of a study of T cell responses to AZD1222 COVID-19 vaccine. The repertoire was sequenced with immunoSEQ multiplex PCR; TCRdb's copy has only in-frame clones and lacks some. The sample shows about 190,000 clones, approximately 92% of them seen only once. The specimen comprised peripheral blood, sampled 28 days after the second dose of the MenACWY control vaccine. The receptors were sampled from an adult who received the MenACWY meningococcal vaccine as a control. Both conserved end residues are part of each CDR3. D genes are given only for firm matches. Expanded clones are given a class, and other clones once, few, many or no size at all.

j_call v_call clone_size d_call cdr3_nt cdr3_aa
TRBJ2-2 TRBV29-1 . . TGCAGCGTGGTCGGGACGCCCGGGGAGCTGTTTTTT CSVVGTPGELFF
TRBJ1-3 TRBV6-2/TRBV6-3 . . TGTGCCAGCAGTTACTTACCCCGAGACTCTGGAAACACCATATATTTT CASSYLPRDSGNTIYF
TRBJ1-5 TRBV6-5 . TRBD1 TGTGCCACCCAGACAGGGGACAATCAGCCCCAGCATTTT CATQTGDNQPQHF
TRBJ1-4 TRBV9 . . TGTGCCAGCAGCGTAGGGCAGATTAATGAAAAACTGTTTTTT CASSVGQINEKLFF
TRBJ2-7 TRBV7-2 . . TGTGCCAGCAGCTTAGCGGCTAGTTCTGGCTACGAGCAGTACTTC CASSLAASSGYEQYF
TRBJ1-1 TRBV5-1 . . TGCGCCAGCAGCCCCACCTTATACACTGAAGCTTTCTTT CASSPTLYTEAFF
TRBJ2-5 TRBV3-1/TRBV3-2 . . TGTGCCAGCAGCCAACGCCAAGAGACCCAGTACTTC CASSQRQETQYF
TRBJ2-7 TRBV18 . . TGTGCCAGCTCAAACCAGGGGAAGAAAGGGTACGAGCAGTACTTC CASSNQGKKGYEQYF
TRBJ2-7 TRBV19 . . TGTGCCAGTAGTATGGGGCGGTCCTACGAGCAGTACTTC CASSMGRSYEQYF
TRBJ1-2 TRBV30 . . TGTGCCTGGGCCCTCCCCCCTAACTATGGCTACACCTTC CAWALPPNYGYTF
TRBJ1-3 TRBV7-9 . . TGTGCCAGCAGCTTAGCTGGGCCAGGGGCTGGAAACACCATATATTTT CASSLAGPGAGNTIYF
TRBJ1-2 TRBV5-8 . TRBD1 TGTGCCAGCAGCTTTACCCGGACAGGGCATGGCTACACCTTC CASSFTRTGHGYTF
TRBJ1-3 TRBV19 . . TGTGCCAGTAGTATTCAAGACTATTCTGGAAACACCATATATTTT CASSIQDYSGNTIYF
TRBJ2-3 TRBV24-1 . . TGTGCCACCAGTGATGCACAGGGACCAACAGATACGCAGTATTTT CATSDAQGPTDTQYF
TRBJ2-2 TRBV6-5 . TRBD1 TGTGCCAGCAGTTACCGGGACAGGGTAAACACCGGGGAGCTGTTTTTT CASSYRDRVNTGELFF
TRBJ2-1 TRBV6-6 . . TGTGCCAGCAGTTACCAGCAGGCGTCTAGGTTCTTC CASSYQQASRFF
TRBJ2-2 TRBV4-1 . . TGCGCCAGCCGCATGTACACCGGGGAGCTGTTTTTT CASRMYTGELFF
TRBJ1-5 TRBV20-1 . . TGCAGTGCCCGTGATCAGCCCCAGCATTTT CSARDQPQHF
TRBJ2-1 TRBV11-3 few . TGTGCCAGCAGCTTGACTGTAGATTATGAGCAGTTCTTC CASSLTVDYEQFF
TRBJ1-5 TRBV21-1 . . TGTGCCAGCAGCCGGGAGTGCGTTGAGCATTTT CASSRECVEHF
TRBJ2-7 TRBV11-3 . . TGTGCCAGCAGCTTAGATTCGCAAGCTGGGGAGCAGTACTTC CASSLDSQAGEQYF
TRBJ2-2 TRBV5-1 once . TGCGCCAGCAGCTTCAAGACAGGGAACACCGGGGAGCTGTTTTTT CASSFKTGNTGELFF
TRBJ1-1 TRBV5-1 . . TGCGCCAGCAGCCCCCAGGAGGGTGGCACTGAAGCTTTCTTT CASSPQEGGTEAFF
TRBJ2-1 TRBV19 . TRBD2 TGTGCCAGTAGGGGGACTAGCGGGAGATTTTATGAGCAGTTCTTC CASRGTSGRFYEQFF
TRBJ1-1 TRBV5-1 . . TGCGCCAGCAGCCCCTTTGCCGACACTGAAGCTTTCTTT CASSPFADTEAFF
TRBJ2-1 TRBV19 . . TGTGCCAGTAATCTATGGGGTGACCGGAGAAATGAGCAGTTCTTC CASNLWGDRRNEQFF
TRBJ2-1 TRBV14 . . TGTGCCAGCAGCCTTTCGGGTAGTTACATTGAGCAGTTCTTC CASSLSGSYIEQFF
TRBJ1-1 TRBV19 . . TGTGCCAGTAGTCCCCGGTTCGGGAACACTGAAGCTTTCTTT CASSPRFGNTEAFF
TRBJ1-6 TRBV10-2 . . TGCGCCAGCAGTGACCGAACAGGGAATTCACCCCTCCACTTT CASSDRTGNSPLHF
TRBJ2-1 TRBV1 . . TGCACCAGCAGCCAAGAGCGGGGCGTCCGATCCTACAATGAGCAGTTCTTC CTSSQERGVRSYNEQFF
TRBJ2-5 TRBV11-3 . . TGTGCCAGCAGCTTAAGTTGGAGCGCAGGACTCGTGGAGACCCAGTACTTC CASSLSWSAGLVETQYF
TRBJ1-1 TRBV7-9 once TRBD1 TGTGCCAGCAGCCAGGGGGACGGGAGGAACACTGAAGCTTTCTTT CASSQGDGRNTEAFF
TRBJ2-1 TRBV14 . . TGTGCCAGCAGCCAAGACAGCTTCTACAATGAGCAGTTCTTC CASSQDSFYNEQFF
TRBJ2-3 TRBV18 . . TGTGCCAGCACAACAGGGCCAGATACGCAGTATTTT CASTTGPDTQYF
TRBJ2-5 TRBV19 . . TGTGCCAGTAGTTCGGACAGGAGGGGAGAGACCCAGTACTTC CASSSDRRGETQYF
TRBJ1-5 TRBV5-3 . . TGTGCCAGAAGCCGGAAACCGATCAGGGAGAGCAATCAGCCCCAGCATTTT CARSRKPIRESNQPQHF
TRBJ2-3 TRBV19 . . TGTGCCAGTAGTTTCCTCCCCGGGGGAAAAGATACGCAGTATTTT CASSFLPGGKDTQYF
TRBJ2-1 TRBV29-1 . . TGCAGCGTGGGGACCACACATGAGCAGTTCTTC CSVGTTHEQFF
TRBJ2-5 TRBV9 once . TGTGCCAGCAGCGTAGATGGGAGGCCAGGAACGGAAGAGACCCAGTACTTC CASSVDGRPGTEETQYF
TRBJ2-1 TRBV7-2 . TRBD2 TGTGCCAGCAGAGGTCTAGCGGGAGGCTACAATGAGCAGTTCTTC CASRGLAGGYNEQFF
TRBJ1-5 TRBV7-3 . . TGTGCCAGCAGCTTAACTCTAGGTCAGCCCCAGCATTTT CASSLTLGQPQHF
TRBJ2-7 TRBV18 . TRBD2 TGTGCCAGCTCACCCCTGGGGTTAATAGCGGGGCCTAGCTCCTACGAGCAGTACTTC CASSPLGLIAGPSSYEQYF
TRBJ1-2 TRBV27 . . TGTGCCAGCAGCCGTAAAGGGAACTATGGCTACACCTTC CASSRKGNYGYTF
TRBJ1-2 TRBV27 . . TGTGCCAGCAGTTTCGGAAGGGAGTGGAGTGGCTACACCTTC CASSFGREWSGYTF
TRBJ2-7 TRBV18 . . TGTGCCAGCTCGCCAGGGAATCGGTCCTACGAGCAGTACTTC CASSPGNRSYEQYF
TRBJ2-6 TRBV3-1/TRBV3-2 . . TGTGCCAGCAGCCAATTAGGGGCTGGGGCCAACGTCCTGACTTTC CASSQLGAGANVLTF
TRBJ1-2 TRBV25-1 few . TGTGCCAGCAGTGATGGGACGGAAGCCTTCTATGGCTACACCTTC CASSDGTEAFYGYTF
TRBJ1-1 TRBV21-1 . . TGTGCCGGGCGGAGGTGCGAGGGACCCACTGAAGCTTTCTTT CAGRRCEGPTEAFF
TRBJ2-3 TRBV7-2 . TRBD1 TGTGCCAGCAGCCCTCTCGACAGGGGGTATTTAGATACGCAGTATTTT CASSPLDRGYLDTQYF
TRBJ1-6 TRBV24-1 . . TGTGCCACCAGTGATGAGGGGACCACCCTCCACTTT CATSDEGTTLHF
TRBJ2-2 TRBV19 . TRBD1 TGTGCCAGTAGTACTCGACAGGGCGCCGGGGAGCTGTTTTTT CASSTRQGAGELFF
TRBJ2-2 TRBV7-7 once TRBD2 TGTGCCAGCAGCCAGACTAGCGGGAGCGGGGAGCTGTTTTTT CASSQTSGSGELFF
TRBJ1-5 TRBV3-1/TRBV3-2 . . TGTGCCAGCAGCCAAGAGGGGGGTCTCCAGCCCCAGCATTTT CASSQEGGLQPQHF
TRBJ1-6 TRBV6-4 once TRBD1 TGTGCCAGCAGTGCGACAGGGTGGAATTCACCCCTCCACTTT CASSATGWNSPLHF
TRBJ1-1 TRBV5-1 . . TGCGCCAGCAGCTTGGCCGGGTTGGGGAACACTGAAGCTTTCTTT CASSLAGLGNTEAFF
TRBJ1-2 TRBV12-5 . TRBD1 TGTGCTAGTGGTTTGGGCCGGGACAGGGGATATCATGGCTACACCTTC CASGLGRDRGYHGYTF